What follows is one T cell receptor beta chain and its context. As yet, its antigen is unknown. The sample originates from a study of T cell therapy after organ transplantation. Whole-study results and caveats: Lower pretherapy CD8 clonality went with larger post-therapy fold change.

Time point in this sample: 20-29 weeks after completion of therapy. Data came from immunoSEQ multiplex PCR; TCRdb stores just in-frame clones and leaves some out. The table lists about 21,000 clones, 65% to 85% of them singletons. Germline V gives CDR1 MNHEY, CDR2 SVGAGI. The V end lost 8 bases, the J end lost 3 bases, and 6 bases lay between the germline ends. CDR3 size: 11 residues. The TCR was taken from a human patient who had received a solid organ transplant and had CMV disease. Certain T cells may be donor cells from the graft. The chain joins TRBV6-5 to TRBJ2-3; possible D gene TRBD1, 5 bases. Sequencing used CD8+ T cells from blood, obtained after autologous CMV-specific T cell therapy. The CDR3 DNA sequence: TGTGCCAGCGCAGGGACAGATACGCAGTATTTT. Protein product: CASAGTDTQYF.